This entry describes one T cell receptor (beta chain). The source of the sample is a study of T cell clonotyping in hematopoietic cell transplantation. This CDR3 spans 13 amino acids. Per the germline V gene, CDR1 is LNHDA and CDR2 is SQIVND (reference sequence). Trimming removed 3 bases from V and 5 bases from J, with 8 bases in between. The method was immunoSEQ multiplex PCR; TCRdb's version includes in-frame clones alone and lacks a portion of them. The sample carries about 5,600 clones, approximately 72% recorded once. The chain has TRBV19 and TRBJ2-1; perhaps TRBD2 as D (5 bases). Sequencing was performed on PBMCs, taken 180 days after allogeneic stem cell transplant. This TCR came from a male patient aged 50 or older who had an allogeneic stem cell transplant from an unrelated donor, so the T cells may come from the graft donor. Some clones in this sample may be carry-over from other donors' samples. CDR3 bases: TGTGCCAGTAGTATCAGCGGAAACAATGAGCAGTTCTTC. Protein product: CASSISGNNEQFF.